This T cell receptor (beta chain) is from a study of TET2 disruption in CD19-targeted CAR T cells (dated by TCRdb to between 2017 and 2018). As for the study more broadly: The number of samples was determined by the original clinical trial design and by which samples were available, and no additional inclusion criteria were applied.

Including cysteine and phenylalanine, the CDR3 has 16 amino acids. Part of the CDR3 DNA is given, 39 bases translated from base 1. CDR1 and CDR2 are read off the germline V gene as WSHSY and SAAADI. V lost 5 bases and J lost 3 bases; the stretch between them is 18 bases long. This specimen's treatment or condition label, per the study, means: autologous CTL019 cells: CD19 CAR with 4-1BB and CD3 zeta domains. TCR zeta and 4-1BB costimulatory signaling domains were built into the CD19 CAR. Leukapheresis was used to collect T cells from peripheral blood for manufacturing CTL019. The DNeasy Blood and Tissue Kit was used to extract genomic DNA from pre-infusion T cells, peripheral blood, or sorted post-infusion T cells. About this clone itself: Its binding antigen is unknown. The read ends 3 residues early relative to the CDR3; the germline J gene fills the gap.

The immunoSEQ assay was used for deep sequencing of the TCR beta chain. The study's processing was this. Only productive TCR beta rearrangements went into calculating clonotype frequencies. TCRdb took this table from immuneACCESS and kept in-frame rearrangements with V and J called. Such tables lack part of the clones; where checked against another copy, unresolved V genes explain under half of the gap, and the rest is unexplained. The D gene and trimming were derived from the DNA, and the V and J assignments and clone size from that table. This sample's table contains 20,000 to 30,000 clones. Under 2.5% of the sample is taken by the ten largest. The research as a whole found: Conclusions about the patient's CAR T cells rested on extensive analysis of a single subject.

This clonotype was sampled from a man aged 70 or older with chronic lymphocytic leukemia. This chain is built from TRBV10-2 and TRBJ2-3; the D region possibly corresponds to TRBD1 (6 bases align). The source was CD8- CAR+ T cells sorted from cultured blood T cells, collected for CD19 CAR T cell therapy. The sample's cell subset or site label, in plain terms: CD8-negative CAR-positive T cells from the infusion product. The CDR3 here reads CASSFSRTVGTDTQYF. The sequenced part of the CDR3 DNA is TGCGCCAGCAGTTTTTCTAGGACAGTGGGTACAGATACG.